Presented here are 7 T cell receptor beta chains from one specimen sequenced in a study of vaccination effects on CD4 cells after COVID-19. These receptors have no known antigen. In the ViraFEST assay, antigen-specific CD4+ clonotypes were identified by expansion after peptide-pool stimulation. After roughly 9 days in culture, the CD4+ T cells were isolated. Subjects were given two BNT162b2 or mRNA-1273 vaccine doses. Here immunoSEQ multiplex PCR was the method, and the copy in TCRdb shows in-frame clones only, minus some. The sample contains tens of thousands of clones, less than 80% of which appear only once. This specimen consisted of CD4+ T cells from PBMCs cultured with HCoV-OC43 spike peptides, obtained after COVID-19 vaccination. Subset indicated: HCoV-OC43 spike overlapping peptide pool stimulation. Receptor source: a human donor who received a COVID-19 vaccine.

The chain has TRBV5-6 and TRBJ1-3, with 7 bases matching TRBD1. Germline CDR1 and CDR2: SGHDT and YYEEEE. CDR3 size: 14 residues. V lost 2 bases and J lost 2; bases outside the gene matches: 1. CDR3 region: CASSLQGTGNTIYF. CDR3 DNA sequence: TGTGCCAGCAGCTTACAGGGGACTGGAAACACCATATATTTT.

This chain uses TRBV28 with TRBJ2-5; 11 bases fit TRBD1. Germline-derived CDR1 and CDR2 are MDHEN and SYDVKM. The CDR3 contains 16 residues. With V trimmed by 6 bases and J by 5 bases, 11 bases remained unmatched. This chain's CDR3 is CASRHTGTGGMETQYF. CDR3 bases: TGTGCCAGCAGGCATACCGGGACAGGGGGGATGGAGACCCAGTACTTC.

The CDR3 coding sequence is TGTGCCAGCAGCCAAGATAGAGGACTCCAGAACACCGGGGAGCTGTTTTTT. It is translated as CASSQDRGLQNTGELFF. The V and J genes are TRBV3-1 (or the pseudogene TRBV3-2) and TRBJ2-2; D perhaps matches TRBD2 (5 bases). The CDR3 spans 17 residues. With 0 bases removed from V and 1 base from J, the gap between germline ends came to 12 bases. CDR1 is LGHDT, CDR2 YNNKEL, per germline (reference sequence).

The chain employs TRBV4-1 and TRBJ1-2, with TRBD1 identical over 10 bases. Germline assignment: CDR1 MGHRA and CDR2 YSYEKL. There are 16 residues in the CDR3. The V gene end was trimmed by 0 bases and the J gene end by 2 bases; junction bases not matched to a gene: 3. CDR3 sequence: CASSQEGGQGNYGYTF. CDR3 bases: TGCGCCAGCAGCCAAGAAGGGGGACAGGGGAACTATGGCTACACCTTC.

This chain uses TRBV19 with TRBJ2-3; the D gene is possibly TRBD2 (6 bases). The CDR3 runs to 15 residues. The germline V gene has CDR1 LNHDA and CDR2 SQIVND (reference sequence). V lost 4 bases and J lost 0, with 11 bases in between. CDR3 coding DNA: TGTGCCAGTAGTAAAGTAGGGACTAGCACAGATACGCAGTATTTT. Protein sequence: CASSKVGTSTDTQYF.

The J gene is TRBJ2-5, the V gene TRBV7-2; 10 positions agree with TRBD2. Germline trimming cut 0 bases from V and 3 bases from J; bases unmatched to any gene: 7. From germline, CDR1 is SGHTA and CDR2 FQGNSA. The CDR3 totals 17 residues. CDR3 in amino acids: CASSLAKTSGLKETQYF. The CDR3, as DNA: TGTGCCAGCAGCTTAGCGAAGACTAGCGGGCTAAAAGAGACCCAGTACTTC.

This chain joins TRBV5-1 and TRBJ2-3; D uncertain. The V gene's germline CDR1 is SGHRS and CDR2 YFSETQ. The germline V and J ends were trimmed by 0 bases and 0 bases, with 8 bases remaining between them. The CDR3 loop spans 15 amino acids. The CDR3 reads CASSLAQSSTDTQYF. Written as DNA, the CDR3 is TGCGCCAGCAGCTTGGCCCAGTCTAGCACAGATACGCAGTATTTT.